Below are 32 T cell receptor beta chains sequenced from a single sample in a study of blood T cells in healthy people across ages. A second PCR of about 7 to 11 cycles used a sample-barcoded 5' primer and a J-beta primer mix. Each CDR3 protein is one row after TCRdb ran MiXCR on the 5' RACE reads. The data show under 2 million distinct CDR3 sequences, with about 31% seen just once and 11% held by the top ten. Sample: blood. These receptors were collected from a woman under 40 in good health.

Concerning this clonotype: The junction departs from germline at one end; a sequencing error may be responsible. The gene calls are TRBV12-3 or TRBV12-4 and TRBJ1-2, with a tentative D call TRBD1 (5 bases). The CDR3 is 13 amino acids. The CDR3 DNA is TGTGCCGGCAGTTTAGCCAGGGCTTCGGGCTACACCTTC. It codes for CAGSLARASGYTF.

The chain has TRBV13 and TRBJ2-1; maybe TRBD2 (5 bases). The CDR3 is 19 residues long. The V end lost 0 bases, the J end lost 0 bases, and 18 bases lay between the germline ends. Germline lookup yields CDR1 PRHDT and CDR2 FYEKMQ (reference sequence). The CDR3 nucleotides are TGTGCCAGCAGCTTAGGGGCTAGTTTGAGGGCTGACTCCTACAATGAGCAGTTCTTC. It codes for CASSLGASLRADSYNEQFF.

This clonotype was seen once. The rearrangement links TRBV7-8 to TRBJ2-1; a weak D match, TRBD2 (5 bases). The germline V gene encodes CDR1 SGHVS and CDR2 FQNEAQ. V lost 5 bases, J lost 10 bases, and 18 bases lay in between. This CDR3 contains 14 residues. The CDR3 loop is CASSAGLTGIEQFF. The CDR3 coding sequence is TGTGCCAGCAGCGCTGGACTGACGGGTATCGAGCAGTTCTTC.

The chain recombines TRBV9 with TRBJ2-1; 13 bases map to TRBD2. The germline V gene encodes CDR1 SGDLS and CDR2 YYNGEE. V shed 3 bases and J 13 bases; nucleotides not matched to a gene: 7. This CDR3 has 14 residues. CDR3 residues: CASSASTSGRFQFF. CDR3 DNA sequence: TGTGCCAGCAGCGCCTCGACTAGCGGGAGGTTTCAGTTCTTC.

This clonotype was counted only a few times. The chain recombines TRBV10-3 with TRBJ2-5, with 9 bases identical to TRBD2. The CDR3 has 15 amino acids. The trim removed 6 bases at V and 4 bases at J, leaving 9 bases unmatched. Germline values: CDR1 ENHRY, CDR2 SYGVKD. The CDR3 spells CAIRSSGERAETQYF. The CDR3 region has the DNA TGTGCCATCAGATCTAGCGGGGAACGCGCAGAGACCCAGTACTTC.

Remarks on this clonotype: A much larger clone lies one base from this, so it may be a read error. This chain links TRBV4-1 with TRBJ2-1; tentatively, D is TRBD1 (5 bases). CDR1 and CDR2 from the germline V gene are MGHRA and YSYEKL. The V end lost 5 bases, the J end lost 8 bases, and 25 bases lay between the germline ends. The CDR3 spans 17 residues. For the CDR3, the DNA is TGCGCCAGCAGCAGATTGGCAACAGGTGCGATTGTGGATGAGCAGTTCTTC. Translating gives CASSRLATGAIVDEQFF.

This clonotype was seen a few times. This chain links TRBV9 with TRBJ1-2, with TRBD1 as a possible D gene (5 bases). CDR3 length: 14 amino acids. The germline gives CDR1 SGDLS, CDR2 YYNGEE. The ends were cut back, 4 bases at V and 9 bases at J, with 19 bases in the middle. The CDR3 sequence is CASSTEAGVRRYTF. DNA of the CDR3: TGTGCCAGCAGCACGGAGGCGGGGGTTCGTCGCTACACCTTC.

This clonotype has only one observation. This chain uses TRBV18 with TRBJ2-3; weak D call: TRBD2 (6 bases). The CDR3 is 16 amino acids. V was trimmed by 2 bases and J by 2 bases, leaving 14 bases between them. Per germline, CDR1 KGHSH and CDR2 LQKENI. The CDR3 reads CASSPRWDLHTDTQYF. CDR3 in DNA: TGTGCCAGCTCACCAAGGTGGGACTTACACACAGATACGCAGTATTTT.

The chain couples TRBV18 to TRBJ2-7; 13 positions match TRBD2. The V segment lost 5 bases and the J segment 4 bases; nucleotides outside the gene matches: 5. Germline V gene lookup returns CDR1 KGHSH and CDR2 LQKENI. This CDR3 is 15 amino acids long. The CDR3 loop reads CASSRTSGGEYEQYF. DNA for the CDR3: TGTGCCAGCTCAAGGACTAGCGGGGGAGAATACGAGCAGTACTTC.

The V gene is TRBV6-2 or TRBV6-3, the J gene TRBJ1-2, with D possibly TRBD1 on 5 matching bases. The V and J ends lost 4 bases and 7 bases respectively, with 19 bases between them. The CDR3 is 15 residues long. CDR1 is MNHEY and CDR2 is SVGEGT in the germline V gene. This CDR3 is CASSSLFQGFGGYTF. CDR3 nucleotides: TGTGCCAGCAGTTCCCTATTCCAGGGTTTTGGTGGCTACACCTTC.

This clonotype was observed many times. The chain combines TRBV3-1 with TRBJ2-1; 13 positions match TRBD2. Germline lookup yields CDR1 LGHDT and CDR2 YNNKEL (reference sequence). J gave up 6 bases and V 4 bases, and 3 bases lay outside the gene matches. The CDR3 totals 15 residues. This CDR3 is CASSRLAGGGNEQFF. DNA of the CDR3: TGTGCCAGCAGCCGACTAGCGGGGGGAGGCAATGAGCAGTTCTTC.

The chain uses TRBV7-7 and TRBJ2-1; a weak D match, TRBD1 (5 bases). CDR3 length: 15 amino acids. Trimming left V 1 base short and J 3 bases short, with 10 bases between. Germline loops: CDR1 SSHAT, CDR2 FNYEAQ (reference sequence). The DNA for the CDR3 is TGTGCCAGCAGCTTAGACAGGTCCCTCTACAATGAGCAGTTCTTC. This sequence encodes CASSLDRSLYNEQFF. Based on the CDR3 plus reference TRBV7-7 and TRBJ2-1, the full variable domain is GAGVSQSPRYKVTKRGQDVTLRCDPISSHATLYWYQQALGQGPEFLTYFNYEAQPDKSGLPSDRFSAERPEGSISTLTIQRTEQRDSAMYRCASSLDRSLYNEQFFGPGTRLTVL.

This clonotype was recorded a few times. The chain uses TRBV15 and TRBJ2-5, with D hard to call. Germline V CDR1 and CDR2: LNHNV, YYDKDF (reference sequence). V shed 0 bases and J shed 3 bases, with 8 bases lying between them. The CDR3 extends over 14 amino acids. CDR3 sequence reads: CATSRDRVEETQYF. CDR3 coding DNA: TGTGCCACCAGCAGAGATCGTGTAGAAGAGACCCAGTACTTC.

The chain has TRBV6-1 and TRBJ2-7; 7 nucleotides match TRBD1. This CDR3 contains 14 residues. The V segment lost 6 bases and the J segment 5 bases; nucleotides outside the gene matches: 10. Germline CDR1 and CDR2: MNHNS and SASEGT. As DNA, the CDR3 is TGTGCCAGCAGGGTCCCGACAGGGCTCCACGAGCAGTACTTC. Amino acid sequence: CASRVPTGLHEQYF.

This clonotype was counted a few times. This sequence joins TRBV4-1 and TRBJ2-1; 10 bases align to TRBD1. The CDR3 contains 16 residues. Germline CDR1 reads MGHRA; CDR2 reads YSYEKL. The V gene end was trimmed by 2 bases and the J gene end by 6 bases; junction bases not matched to a gene: 7. The DNA for the CDR3 is TGCGCCAGCAGCCAACCAAGGACAGGGGGGGGCAATGAGCAGTTCTTC. As protein: CASSQPRTGGGNEQFF.

This clonotype has only a few counts. This chain joins TRBV15 and TRBJ1-1; the D gene is possibly TRBD1 (6 bases). V gave up 8 bases and J gave up 1 base, with 8 bases separating them. CDR1 is LNHNV and CDR2 is YYDKDF in the germline V gene (reference sequence). This CDR3 spans 12 amino acids. CDR3 residues: CATGTPNTEAFF. In nucleotides, the CDR3 is TGTGCCACCGGGACACCGAACACTGAAGCTTTCTTT. Drawing the rest from reference TRBV15 and TRBJ1-1, the complete variable domain is DAMVIQNPRYQVTQFGKPVTLSCSQTLNHNVMYWYQQKSSQAPKLLFHYYDKDFNNEADTPDNFQSRRPNTSFCFLDIRSPGLGDTAMYLCATGTPNTEAFFGQGTRLTVV.

A remark on this clonotype: A clone one base away is much larger, so this may be a read error. This chain links TRBV9 with TRBJ2-5; 9 bases align to TRBD2. Trimming took 4 bases from V and 11 from J; bases not matched to a gene: 15. CDR1 is SGDLS, CDR2 YYNGEE, per germline. The CDR3 consists of 15 residues. The CDR3 DNA reads TGTGCCAGCAGCCCGCGAGGTAGCGGGGGAAATGAGCAGTACTTC. Its translation is CASSPRGSGGNEQYF. Combining the CDR3 with reference TRBV9 and TRBJ2-5 gives the whole variable domain DSGVTQTPKHLITATGQRVTLRCSPRSGDLSVYWYQQSLDQGLQFLIQYYNGEERAKGNILERFSAQQFPDLHSELNLSSLELGDSALYFCASSPRGSGGNEQYFGPGTRLLVL.

This clonotype was seen more than once but under ten times. The rearrangement links TRBV28 to TRBJ2-4; 9 bases are shared with TRBD2. Judging by the DNA end, TRBJ2-7 fits better; the J call may be wrong. Germline assignment: CDR1 MDHEN and CDR2 SYDVKM. The CDR3 loop spans 14 amino acids. CDR3 amino acids: CASRSSGSRYEQYF. As DNA, the CDR3 is TGTGCCAGCAGAAGTAGCGGGAGCAGGTACGAGCAGTACTTC.

This chain links TRBV6-1 with TRBJ2-5, with D possibly matching TRBD1 (6 bases). The J call may be mistaken, given a closer DNA end match to TRBJ2-7. Per the germline V gene, CDR1 is MNHNS and CDR2 is SASEGT. This CDR3 is built from 13 residues. This CDR3 reads CASSSGQTCEQYF. CDR3 bases: TGTGCCAGCAGCTCGGGACAAACCTGCGAGCAGTACTTC.

This chain uses TRBV2 with TRBJ2-1; D is undetermined. The CDR3 sequence is 11 residues long. V dropped 4 bases and J dropped 9 bases, with 7 bases sitting between them. Germline lookup yields CDR1 SNHLY and CDR2 FYNNEI. Here the CDR3 DNA reads TGTGCCAGCAGTGGATGGACTGAGCAGTTCTTC. Protein: CASSGWTEQFF.

This rearrangement joins TRBV5-4 to TRBJ2-1; 7 bases map to TRBD1. CDR1 SGHNT and CDR2 YYREEE come from the germline V gene (reference sequence). The CDR3 totals 15 residues. Trimming cost V 4 bases and J 5 bases; bases outside gene matches: 9. The CDR3 loop reads CASSGTGTVHNEQFF. DNA for the CDR3: TGTGCCAGCAGCGGTACCGGGACAGTTCACAATGAGCAGTTCTTC.

The chain couples TRBV27 to TRBJ1-2; 8 bases agree with TRBD1. V lost 7 bases and J lost 5; bases outside the gene matches: 6. Germline assignment: CDR1 MNHEY and CDR2 SMNVEV (reference sequence). There are 13 residues in the CDR3. CDR3: CASKTGGGYGYTF. The CDR3 DNA reads TGTGCCAGCAAAACAGGGGGTGGGTATGGCTACACCTTC.

This chain connects TRBV15 to TRBJ2-1; unclear D gene. Germline V CDR1 and CDR2: LNHNV, YYDKDF (reference sequence). There are 12 residues in the CDR3. V was cut by 0 bases and J by 6 bases, with 3 bases left in between. CDR3 in amino acids: CATSREGNEQFF. DNA of the CDR3: TGTGCCACCAGCAGAGAGGGCAATGAGCAGTTCTTC.

The genes are TRBV4-1 and TRBJ2-7; TRBD2 is a possible D gene (5 bases). The germline CDR1 and CDR2 sequences are MGHRA and YSYEKL. This CDR3 contains 14 residues. Trimming pared 3 bases from V and 5 bases from J, leaving 14 bases between. This CDR3 is CASSQRSGVDEQYF. The CDR3 DNA reads TGCGCCAGCAGCCAGAGGAGCGGAGTGGACGAGCAGTACTTC.

In this sample, this clonotype turned up many times. This chain connects TRBV28 to TRBJ2-2; TRBD1 matches 11 bases. CDR3 length: 15 amino acids. V shed 5 bases, J shed 3 bases, and the junction held 2 bases outside the gene matches. Germline-derived CDR1 and CDR2 are MDHEN and SYDVKM. CDR3 amino acids: CASSTGQGDTGELFF. CDR3 in DNA: TGTGCCAGCAGTACGGGACAGGGGGACACCGGGGAGCTGTTTTTT.

The V gene is TRBV3-1, the J gene TRBJ1-1, with D perhaps matching TRBD1 (5 bases). In germline, CDR1 is LGHDT, CDR2 YNNKEL (reference sequence). The CDR3 consists of 13 residues. Between the trimmed V and J ends, which lost 1 base and 8 bases, there was a span of 11 bases. DNA for the CDR3: TGTGCCAGCAGCCAAGGGGGACGGGGAGAAGCTTTCTTT. Translated: CASSQGGRGEAFF.

This clonotype has just a few counts. CDR3 amino acids: CASSRKSRTSGRFPDTQYF. The CDR3 region has the DNA TGTGCCAGCAGCCGAAAGAGTCGGACTAGCGGGAGGTTCCCAGATACGCAGTATTTT. V gene TRBV3-1 combines with J gene TRBJ2-3; TRBD2 agrees at 14 bases. Losses at the gene ends were 4 bases for V and 4 bases for J; bases not matched to a gene: 13. The germline gives CDR1 LGHDT, CDR2 YNNKEL (reference sequence). The CDR3 length is 19 residues.

This clonotype was seen a handful of times. CDR3: CASSLRLDAVRYF. CDR3 DNA: TGTGCCAGCAGCTTACGATTGGACGCGGTTCGGTATTTT. V is TRBV7-3 and J is TRBJ2-3, with unresolved D. The V gene's germline CDR1 is SGHTA and CDR2 FQGTGA. The CDR3 is 13 amino acids. Trimming removed 2 bases from V and 14 bases from J, with 17 bases in between.

V usage is TRBV20-1 and J usage is TRBJ2-7, with D tentatively TRBD1 (6 bases). V lost 6 bases and J lost 3, with 12 bases in between. This CDR3 is 12 amino acids long. The germline CDR1 and CDR2 sequences are DFQATT and SNEGSKA (reference sequence). The CDR3 DNA reads TGCAGTGCCCCCCGGGACAACTACGAGCAGTACTTC. It is translated as CSAPRDNYEQYF.

The chain uses TRBV16 and TRBJ1-5, with D unresolved. The germline gives CDR1 KGHSY, CDR2 FQNENV. This CDR3 has 13 residues. Trimming took 6 bases from V and 10 from J, leaving 16 bases between them. The CDR3 is CASRSGPGLPQHF. The CDR3 DNA sequence: TGTGCCAGCAGATCGGGCCCCGGTCTTCCCCAGCATTTT.

The rearrangement uses TRBV7-9 and TRBJ1-2; the match to TRBD1 covers 7 bases. CDR1 and CDR2 from the germline V gene are SEHNR and FQNEAQ (reference sequence). This CDR3 comprises 15 residues. J was trimmed by 7 bases and V by 3 bases; bases with no gene match: 11. The CDR3 DNA reads TGTGCCAGCAGCTTCTCCCAGACAGGGAGTGGTGGCTACACCTTC. This codes for CASSFSQTGSGGYTF.

Concerning this clonotype itself: The DNA is omitted, as the CDR3 cannot be located on it reliably, and the CDR3 follows TCRdb's listing. The chain couples TRBV7-6 to TRBJ2-7; the table names TRBD2, a call not compared with the DNA. The germline gives CDR1 SGHVS, CDR2 FNYEAQ. The CDR3 spans 22 residues, counting both ends. The CDR3 sequence is CASSFYICSASPAAKGSYEQYF.